This T cell receptor beta chain emerged from a study of cytomegalovirus exposure and HLA in healthy donors (dated 2017 in TCRdb). Context from the whole study: An earlier analysis of about 560 of the donors reported over 250 Gb of sequence data and around 110 million unique TCR beta sequences obtained from roughly 180 million T cells. Of the roughly 400 genotyped donors, roughly 85% fell in the genetic ancestry cluster associated with self-reported Caucasian donors. To decide whether each TCR beta V gene segment behaved as functional or pseudogenic, an earlier analysis of over 500 of the donors relied on high-throughput TCR beta sequencing. HLA typing included class I and class II loci at four-digit resolution. High-throughput TCR immunosequencing, statistical association of individual TCRs with disease status, and machine learning were combined to predict cytomegalovirus infection status. The later analysis used no new phenotypic data to find candidate immune exposures, relying instead on TCR beta sequences and their occurrence across donors. About 300 gigabases of sequencing data and around 87 million unique TCR sequences were included in an early release covering several hundred HLA-typed donors. In a later genetic analysis, genome-wide SNP genotypes for about 55% of the 666 donors were used, and that subset was treated as a discovery cohort. In a later analysis, previously published TCR beta repertoires from 600 to 850 donors were re-analyzed and high-resolution HLA genotyping was added so that TCR occurrence patterns could be studied. The study aimed to test whether cataloging public T cell receptors could reveal signatures of past pathogen exposure. On average, 235,054 unique TCR beta nucleotide sequences were sequenced per donor among fewer than 500 genotyped donors of the cohort, with 15% to 20% of those sequences being non-productive. Four to six DR-DQ haplotypes were handled as single units for association and clustering, since linkage in the cohort was strong. Using immunosequencing, the study profiled T cell repertoires from approximately 700 subjects and related those repertoires to cytomegalovirus serostatus. Alongside the repertoire data, information on donor age, sex, ethnicity and CMV serostatus was compiled. Typing coverage differed by locus: A, B, C, DRB1 and DQB1 were typed in roughly 620-630 donors, DQA1 in about 510, DPA1 in around 600, and DPB1 in approximately 450. Along with the approximately 600-subject first cohort, a separate validation cohort of 120 different subjects was used. Every repertoire in the discovery cohort had been generated on one and the same sequencing platform.

The cohort was made up of under 800 healthy bone marrow donors. All cohort members were sampled while nominally healthy, although unrecorded immune exposures were likely present. The donor tested CMV seronegative, placing the donor among the 350 to 400 seronegative members of the cohort. Each donor provided a peripheral blood sample, and peripheral blood mononuclear cells were used for TCR beta sequencing. The Qiagen DNeasy Blood Extraction Kit was used to extract genomic DNA from the blood cell samples. Reading the germline V gene gives CDR1 MDHEN and CDR2 SYDVKM. V trim: 4 bases; J trim: 5 bases; unmatched bases: 9. The CDR3 runs 16 residues from the cysteine to the phenylalanine. Only the CDR3 region is kept as DNA, spanning 48 bases read in frame from base 1. As to this clone: It lacks a known antigen. Base qualities are missing; no much larger clone stands one base away.

What the research found in general, with its limitations: The authors suggested that the approach could potentially be extended to other disease states and immunological phenotypes. V-gene and J-gene trimming of TCR beta chains was associated with a missense DCLRE1C variant in a later genetic analysis, and the association was replicated in an independent cohort. The cohort was sequenced for TCR beta chains only, and without alpha or paired-chain data the features that could be detected were limited. The sequencing pipeline was judged likely to have produced a cluster of highly shared sequence variants as a technical artifact. According to a later genetic analysis, donors in an Asian-associated ancestry cluster had fewer N-insertions in productive TCRs than the roughly 670-donor mean. According to a later analysis, parvovirus B19, influenza, CMV and Epstein-Barr virus appeared linked to several top co-occurrence clusters. Cytomegalovirus status was reported to be diagnosed by the classifier with high specificity and sensitivity in both the original and validation cohorts. When HLA alleles, especially DR and DQ, strongly co-occurred, attributing TCR associations to individual alleles was difficult. A later analysis found that TCR association rates varied across HLA loci, with DRB1 alleles showing the most associated TCRs and HLA-C alleles the fewest. Most TCR sequences were seen in very few donors, while some public TCRs were found in many individuals. Because the 87-base-pair reads could not distinguish some IMGT-functional V segments, including TRBV6-2 and TRBV6-3, those segments were excluded. At a false discovery rate of 0.05, a later analysis linked 16,951 TCR beta sequences to specific HLA alleles. Roughly uniform sequencing depth across donors was assumed in presence/absence analyses, although this assumption may not hold. In an earlier analysis of fewer than 750 of the donors, most TCR beta V segments were observed in productive rearrangements about 87% or about 30% of the time, broadly matching IMGT annotations. A later analysis found that most CMV-associated TCR beta chains appeared HLA-restricted, with HLA associations seemingly driven largely by CMV exposure. A further reported finding was that TCR beta sequences accurately predicted the HLA-A and HLA-B alleles for most subjects in the first cohort. The study gave a list of 150 to 200 TCR beta chains associated with cytomegalovirus. The only immune exposure information available for the cohort was CMV serostatus. Because HLA typing was missing for some donors at each locus, association tests included only the typed subset. Correlated functional status among segregating V segments might be attributable to linkage disequilibrium, but an unknown experimental factor could not be ruled out. Three of the identified cytomegalovirus-associated TCR beta chains were confirmed in vitro to be specific for cytomegalovirus antigens. Approximately 18 rarely observed V segments, including chromosome 9 orphons, were excluded from the earlier analysis of almost 600 of the donors because counts were too low. Compared with equally common non-associated chains, HLA-associated TCR beta chains in a later analysis were more clonally expanded and had lower generation probabilities.

Library prep was done by the immunoSEQ multiplex PCR assay. A mixture of 60 forward primers for TCR Vbeta segments and 13 reverse primers for TCR Jbeta segments was used in the multiplex PCR. The CDR3 region of rearranged TCR beta genes was amplified from genomic DNA with a multiplex PCR assay. The amplified TCR beta libraries were sequenced on the Illumina HiSeq System as 87-base-pair reads. Per the source publication's procedure: A later analysis tallied about 77 million unique TCR beta chains across the 640 or so repertoires, and some 10 million of those chains were shared by two or more donors. Raw reads were error-corrected and collapsed into unique sequences by a nearest-neighbor algorithm in which closely related sequences were merged to remove PCR and sequencing errors. V, D and J gene segments were assigned by aligning CDR3 sequences to IMGT reference sequences. Each retained sequence needed at least a six-nucleotide match to both a V gene segment and a J gene segment. A rearrangement was called productive if the CDR3 had no stop codons and remained in frame with V and J, and every other rearrangement was called non-productive. CDR3 was defined according to IMGT convention as the region running from the second conserved V-encoded cysteine to the conserved J-encoded phenylalanine. In an earlier analysis of roughly 580 of the donors, sequences lacking an unambiguous match to a single V gene segment were excluded. An earlier analysis of fewer than 750 of the donors called V segments functional above 56.7% productive rearrangements and segregating when the between-donor standard deviation exceeded 5%. A statistical classification framework was developed to diagnose cytomegalovirus status using the catalog of TCR beta chain sequences. In a later analysis, V and J genes were assigned by comparing TCR nucleotide sequences against IMGT/GENE-DB human TR gene sequences. In a later analysis, CDR3 sequences and most-parsimonious VDJ recombination scenarios were assigned using the TCRdist pipeline. In a later analysis, each TCR beta chain was defined by its CDR3 amino acid sequence together with its V-gene family, and reads without a unique V-gene family were excluded. In a later analysis, nearly 600 highly shared, low-generation-probability nucleotide sequences were removed to address suspected cross-contamination and a sequencing artifact. In a later analysis, a clonal expansion index was calculated for each public chain from normalized within-repertoire ranks of inferred template counts. In a later analysis, generation probabilities were computed with a VDJ recombination model fitted to out-of-frame rearrangements, and the resulting probabilities were checked against IGoR. In a later analysis, hypergeometric tests were used to score TCR-TCR, TCR-HLA and TCR-CMV co-occurrence, with a repertoire-size bias correction applied to TCR pairs. To estimate false discovery rates, a later analysis permuted the HLA or CMV assignments 20 times. In a later analysis, co-occurring TCRs were grouped using DBSCAN, with TCRdist sequence similarity added in when clustering inside HLA-allele-positive subsets. For co-occurrence clustering, repertoires with fewer than 30,000 or more than 120,000 public chains were excluded, along with a handful of repertoires with anomalous nucleotide sharing. TCRdb's version of the immuneACCESS table is confined to in-frame rearrangements and falls short of the full clone set. An unresolved V gene accounts for under half of the shortfall where checked; the remainder is of unknown origin. V, J and clone size derive from that table, while D and trimming were established from the DNA sequence. The sample profile shows about 73,000 clones; 60% to 75% of them were found once. The top ten clones comprise around an eighth of the sample.

Material for sequencing was PBMCs. This receptor was obtained from a man in his 70s in good health and CMV-seronegative. The sequence links TRBV28 to TRBJ1-5, with 9 bases matching TRBD1. At the DNA level, the sequence is TGTGCCAGCAGTTCAGGACAGGGGAGTCTATATCAGCCCCAGCATTTT. Its coded protein is CASSSGQGSLYQPQHF.